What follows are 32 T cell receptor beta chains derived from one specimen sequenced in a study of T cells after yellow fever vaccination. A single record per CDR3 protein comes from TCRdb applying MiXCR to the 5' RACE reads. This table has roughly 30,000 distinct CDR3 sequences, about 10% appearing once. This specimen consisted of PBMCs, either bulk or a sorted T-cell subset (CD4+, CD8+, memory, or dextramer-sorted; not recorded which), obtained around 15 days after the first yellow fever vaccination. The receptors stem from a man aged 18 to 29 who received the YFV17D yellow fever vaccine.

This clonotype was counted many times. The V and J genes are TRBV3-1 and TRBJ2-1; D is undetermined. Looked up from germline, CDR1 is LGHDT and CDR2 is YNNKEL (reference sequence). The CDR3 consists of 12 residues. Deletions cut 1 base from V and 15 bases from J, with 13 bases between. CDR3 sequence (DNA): TGTGCCAGCAGCCAAGCTCTGGACCAACTGTTCTTC. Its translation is CASSQALDQLFF.

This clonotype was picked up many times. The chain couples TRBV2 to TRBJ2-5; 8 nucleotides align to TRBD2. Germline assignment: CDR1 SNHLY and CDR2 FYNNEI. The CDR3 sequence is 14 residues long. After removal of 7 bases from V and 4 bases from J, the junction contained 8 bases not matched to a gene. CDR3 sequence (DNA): TGTGCCAGCACCGACCGGGGGGGCGGAGAGACCCAGTACTTC. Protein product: CASTDRGGGETQYF.

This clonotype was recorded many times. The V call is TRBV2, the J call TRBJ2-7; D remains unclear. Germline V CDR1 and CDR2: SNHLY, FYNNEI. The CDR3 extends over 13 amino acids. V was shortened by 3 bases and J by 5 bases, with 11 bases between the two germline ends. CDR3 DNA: TGTGCCAGCAGTGAGCCCTTCGAGGACGAGCAGTACTTC. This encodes CASSEPFEDEQYF.

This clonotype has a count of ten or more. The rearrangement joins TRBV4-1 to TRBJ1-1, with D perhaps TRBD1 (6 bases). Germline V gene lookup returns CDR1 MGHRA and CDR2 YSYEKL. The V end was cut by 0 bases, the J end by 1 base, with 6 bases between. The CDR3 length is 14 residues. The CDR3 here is CASSQEGANTEAFF. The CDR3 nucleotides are TGCGCCAGCAGCCAAGAGGGGGCGAACACTGAAGCTTTCTTT.

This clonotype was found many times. This CDR3 reads CASSVGLAGGLSGKNIQYF. CDR3 DNA: TGTGCCAGCAGCGTCGGACTAGCGGGGGGGTTGTCAGGCAAAAACATTCAGTACTTC. V is TRBV4-2 and J is TRBJ2-4; 15 bases fit TRBD2. V was clipped by 5 bases and J by 3 bases; unmatched bases: 11. CDR3 length equals 19 residues. Germline CDR1 reads LGHNA; CDR2 reads YNFKEQ.

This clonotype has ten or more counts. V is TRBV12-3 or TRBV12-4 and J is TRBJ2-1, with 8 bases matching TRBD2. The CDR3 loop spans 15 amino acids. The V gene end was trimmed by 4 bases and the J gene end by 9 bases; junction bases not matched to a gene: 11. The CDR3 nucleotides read TGTGCCAGCAGTTCCGGGGGGGTCTTATTTGGTGAGCAGTTCTTC. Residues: CASSSGGVLFGEQFF.

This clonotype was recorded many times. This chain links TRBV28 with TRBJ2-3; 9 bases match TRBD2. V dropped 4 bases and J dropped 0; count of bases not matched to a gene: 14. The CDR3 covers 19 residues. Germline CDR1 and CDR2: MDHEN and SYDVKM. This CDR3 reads CASSSAGGQWGFSTDTQYF. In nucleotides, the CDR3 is TGTGCCAGCAGTTCAGCGGGGGGCCAGTGGGGCTTTAGCACAGATACGCAGTATTTT.

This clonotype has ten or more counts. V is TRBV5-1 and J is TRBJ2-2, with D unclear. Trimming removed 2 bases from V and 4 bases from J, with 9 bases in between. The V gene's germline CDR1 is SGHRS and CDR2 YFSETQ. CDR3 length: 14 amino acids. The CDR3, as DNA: TGCGCCAGCAGCTTTGTAGGAACCACCGGGGAGCTGTTTTTT. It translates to CASSFVGTTGELFF. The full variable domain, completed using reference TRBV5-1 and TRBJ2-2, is KAGVTQTPRYLIKTRGQQVTLSCSPISGHRSVSWYQQTPGQGLQFLFEYFSETQRNKGNFPGRFSGRQFSNSRSEMNVSTLELGDSALYLCASSFVGTTGELFFGEGSRLTVL.

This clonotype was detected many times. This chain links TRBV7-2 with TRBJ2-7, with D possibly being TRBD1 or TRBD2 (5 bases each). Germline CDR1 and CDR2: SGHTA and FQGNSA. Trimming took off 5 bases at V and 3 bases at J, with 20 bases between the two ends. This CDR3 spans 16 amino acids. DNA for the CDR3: TGTGCCAGCAGCCTCCGATACCTCCGGGACCACTACGAGCAGTACTTC. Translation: CASSLRYLRDHYEQYF.

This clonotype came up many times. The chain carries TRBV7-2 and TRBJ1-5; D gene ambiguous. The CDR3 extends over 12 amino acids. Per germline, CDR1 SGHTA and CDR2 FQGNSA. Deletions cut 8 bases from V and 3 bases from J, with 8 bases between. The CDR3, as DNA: TGTGCCAGCGGTAGCTACAATCAGCCCCAGCATTTT. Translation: CASGSYNQPQHF. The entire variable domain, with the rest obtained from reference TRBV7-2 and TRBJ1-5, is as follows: GAGVSQSPSNKVTEKGKDVELRCDPISGHTALYWYRQSLGQGLEFLIYFQGNSAPDKSGLPSDRFSAERTGGSVSTLTIQRTQQEDSAVYLCASGSYNQPQHFGDGTRLSIL.

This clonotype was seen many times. CDR3 region: CASSQTDTGELFF. The CDR3 DNA reads TGCGCCAGCAGCCAAACCGATACCGGGGAGCTGTTTTTT. This chain links TRBV4-1 with TRBJ2-2; D remains unclear. The germline V and J ends were trimmed by 2 bases and 5 bases, with 6 bases remaining between them. Germline CDR1 reads MGHRA; CDR2 reads YSYEKL. This CDR3 has 13 residues.

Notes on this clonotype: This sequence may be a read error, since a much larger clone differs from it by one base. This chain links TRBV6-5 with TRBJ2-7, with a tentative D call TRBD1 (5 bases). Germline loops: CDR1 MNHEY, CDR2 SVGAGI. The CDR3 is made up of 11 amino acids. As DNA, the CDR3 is TGTGTCACCGACAGTCACCACGAGCAGTACTTC. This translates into CVTDSHHEQYF.

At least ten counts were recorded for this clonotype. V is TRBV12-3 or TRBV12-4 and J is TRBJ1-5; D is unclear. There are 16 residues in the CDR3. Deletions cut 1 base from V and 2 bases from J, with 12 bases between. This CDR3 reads CASSLGGSVGNQPQHF. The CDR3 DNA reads TGTGCCAGCAGTTTAGGTGGTTCGGTTGGCAATCAGCCCCAGCATTTT.

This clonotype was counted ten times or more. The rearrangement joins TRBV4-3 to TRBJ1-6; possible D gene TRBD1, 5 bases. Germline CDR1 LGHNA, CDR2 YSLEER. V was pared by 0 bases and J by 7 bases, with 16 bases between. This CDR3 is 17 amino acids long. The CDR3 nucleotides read TGCGCCAGCAGCCAAGAATTTGGAGGGGCTGGGAATTCACCCCTCCACTTT. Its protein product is CASSQEFGGAGNSPLHF.

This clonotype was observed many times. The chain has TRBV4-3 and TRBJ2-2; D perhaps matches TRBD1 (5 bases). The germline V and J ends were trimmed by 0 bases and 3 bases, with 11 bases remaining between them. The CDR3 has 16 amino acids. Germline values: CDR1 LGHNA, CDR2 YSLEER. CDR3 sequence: CASSQESRVYTGELFF. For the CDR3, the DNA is TGCGCCAGCAGCCAAGAGAGCAGGGTTTACACCGGGGAGCTGTTTTTT.

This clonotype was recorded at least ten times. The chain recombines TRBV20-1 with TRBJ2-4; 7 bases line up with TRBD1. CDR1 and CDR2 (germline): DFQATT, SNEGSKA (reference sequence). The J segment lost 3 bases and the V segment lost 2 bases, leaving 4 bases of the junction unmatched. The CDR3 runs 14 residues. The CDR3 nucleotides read TGCAGTGCTAGATACAGGGGCGACAAAAACATTCAGTACTTC. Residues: CSARYRGDKNIQYF.

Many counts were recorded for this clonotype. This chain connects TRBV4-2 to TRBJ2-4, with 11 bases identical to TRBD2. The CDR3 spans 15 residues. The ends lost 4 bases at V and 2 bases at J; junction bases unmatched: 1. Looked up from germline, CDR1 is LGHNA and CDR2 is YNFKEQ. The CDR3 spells CASSLAGGPKNIQYF. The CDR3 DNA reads TGTGCCAGCAGCCTAGCGGGGGGGCCCAAAAACATTCAGTACTTC.

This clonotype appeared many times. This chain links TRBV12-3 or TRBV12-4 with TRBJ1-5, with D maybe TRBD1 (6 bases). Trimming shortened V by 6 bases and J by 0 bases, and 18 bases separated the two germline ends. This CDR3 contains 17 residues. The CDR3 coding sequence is TGTGCCAGCAGCCCTCCCCAGGGGCTGGTTAGCAATCAGCCCCAGCATTTT. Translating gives CASSPPQGLVSNQPQHF.

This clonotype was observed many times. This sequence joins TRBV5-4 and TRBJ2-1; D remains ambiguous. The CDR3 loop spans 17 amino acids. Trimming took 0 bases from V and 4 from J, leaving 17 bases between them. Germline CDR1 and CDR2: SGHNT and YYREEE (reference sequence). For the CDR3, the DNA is TGTGCCAGCAGCTTGGGTTTGCTGAGTAGTGGTTACAATGAGCAGTTCTTC. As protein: CASSLGLLSSGYNEQFF.

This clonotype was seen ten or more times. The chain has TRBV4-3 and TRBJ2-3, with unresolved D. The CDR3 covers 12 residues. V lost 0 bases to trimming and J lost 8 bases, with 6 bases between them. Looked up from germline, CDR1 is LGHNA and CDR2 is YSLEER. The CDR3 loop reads CASSQDPGTQYF. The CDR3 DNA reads TGCGCCAGCAGCCAAGACCCGGGTACGCAGTATTTT.

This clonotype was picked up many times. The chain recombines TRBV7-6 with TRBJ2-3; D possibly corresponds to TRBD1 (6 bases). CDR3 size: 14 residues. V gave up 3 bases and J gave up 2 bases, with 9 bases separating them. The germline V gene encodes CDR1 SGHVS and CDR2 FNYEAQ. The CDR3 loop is CASSFRDNTDTQYF. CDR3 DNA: TGTGCCAGCAGCTTTAGGGACAACACAGATACGCAGTATTTT. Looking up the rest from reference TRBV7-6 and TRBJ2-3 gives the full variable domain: GAGVSQSPRYKVTKRGQDVALRCDPISGHVSLYWYRQALGQGPEFLTYFNYEAQQDKSGLPNDRFSAERPEGSISTLTIQRTEQRDSAMYRCASSFRDNTDTQYFGPGTRLTVL.

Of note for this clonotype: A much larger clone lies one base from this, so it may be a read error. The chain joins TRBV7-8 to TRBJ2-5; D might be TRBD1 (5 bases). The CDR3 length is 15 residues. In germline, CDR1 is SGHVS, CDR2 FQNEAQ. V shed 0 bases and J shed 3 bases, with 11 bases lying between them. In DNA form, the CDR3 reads TGTGCCAGCAGCTTAGCTGGGGCCCTGGAAGAGACCCAGTACTTC. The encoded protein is CASSLAGALEETQYF.

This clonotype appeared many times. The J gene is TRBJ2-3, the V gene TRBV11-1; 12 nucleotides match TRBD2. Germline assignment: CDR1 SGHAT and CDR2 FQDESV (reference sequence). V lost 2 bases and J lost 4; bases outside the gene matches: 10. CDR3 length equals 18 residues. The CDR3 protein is CASSLPLAGGRGADTQYF. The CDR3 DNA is TGTGCCAGCAGCTTACCACTAGCGGGGGGCCGGGGGGCAGATACGCAGTATTTT.

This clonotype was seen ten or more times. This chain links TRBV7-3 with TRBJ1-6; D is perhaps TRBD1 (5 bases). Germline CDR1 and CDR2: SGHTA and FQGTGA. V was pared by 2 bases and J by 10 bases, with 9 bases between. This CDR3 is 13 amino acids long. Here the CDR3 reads CASSLQGGSPLHF. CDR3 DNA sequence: TGTGCCAGCAGCTTACAGGGTGGGTCACCCCTCCACTTT.

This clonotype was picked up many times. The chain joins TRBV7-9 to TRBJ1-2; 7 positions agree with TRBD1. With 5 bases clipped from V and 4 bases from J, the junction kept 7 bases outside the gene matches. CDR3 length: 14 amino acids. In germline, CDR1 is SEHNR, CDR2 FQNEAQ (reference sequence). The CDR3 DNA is TGTGCCAGCAGCGCCCGCAGGGGGACCTATGGCTACACCTTC. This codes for CASSARRGTYGYTF. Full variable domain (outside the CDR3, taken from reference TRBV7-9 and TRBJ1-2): DTGVSQNPRHKITKRGQNVTFRCDPISEHNRLYWYRQTLGQGPEFLTYFQNEAQLEKSRLLSDRFSAERPKGSFSTLEIQRTEQGDSAMYLCASSARRGTYGYTFGSGTRLTVV.

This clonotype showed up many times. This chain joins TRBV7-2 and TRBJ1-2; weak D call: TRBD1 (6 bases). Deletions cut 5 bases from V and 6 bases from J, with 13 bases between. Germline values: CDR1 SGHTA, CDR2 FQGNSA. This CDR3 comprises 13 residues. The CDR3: CASSHRVWDGYTF. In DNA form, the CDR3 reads TGTGCCAGCAGCCACAGGGTGTGGGATGGCTACACCTTC.

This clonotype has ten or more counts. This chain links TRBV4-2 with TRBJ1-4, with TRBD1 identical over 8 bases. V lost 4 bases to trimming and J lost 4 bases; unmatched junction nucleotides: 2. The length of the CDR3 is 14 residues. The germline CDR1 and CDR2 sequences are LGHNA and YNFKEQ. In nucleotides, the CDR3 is TGTGCCAGCAGCCGGGGACAGGATAATGAAAAACTGTTTTTT. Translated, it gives CASSRGQDNEKLFF.

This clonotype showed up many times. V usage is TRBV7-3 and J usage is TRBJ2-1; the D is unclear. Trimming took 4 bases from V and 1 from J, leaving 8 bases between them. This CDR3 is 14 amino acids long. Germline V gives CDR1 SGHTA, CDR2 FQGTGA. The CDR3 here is CASSSGGSYNEQFF. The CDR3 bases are TGTGCCAGCAGCTCGGGCGGTTCCTACAATGAGCAGTTCTTC.

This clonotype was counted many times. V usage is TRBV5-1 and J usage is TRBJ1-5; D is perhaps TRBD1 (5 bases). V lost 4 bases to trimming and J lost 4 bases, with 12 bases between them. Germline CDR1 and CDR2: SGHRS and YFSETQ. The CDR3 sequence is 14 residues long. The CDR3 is CASSVGTGNQPQHF. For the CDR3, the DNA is TGCGCCAGCAGCGTGGGGACGGGTAATCAGCCCCAGCATTTT.

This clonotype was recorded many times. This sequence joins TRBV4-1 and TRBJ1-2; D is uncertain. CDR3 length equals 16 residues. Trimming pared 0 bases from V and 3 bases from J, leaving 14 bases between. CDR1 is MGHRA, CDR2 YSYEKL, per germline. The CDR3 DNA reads TGCGCCAGCAGCCAAGATACCGGACTGGTATACTATGGCTACACCTTC. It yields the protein CASSQDTGLVYYGYTF.

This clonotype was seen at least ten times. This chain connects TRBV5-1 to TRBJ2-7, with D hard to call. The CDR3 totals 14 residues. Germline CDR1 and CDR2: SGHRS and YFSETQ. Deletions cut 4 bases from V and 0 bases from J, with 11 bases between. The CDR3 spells CASSPDTDSYEQYF. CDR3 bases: TGCGCCAGCAGCCCTGACACAGACTCCTACGAGCAGTACTTC.

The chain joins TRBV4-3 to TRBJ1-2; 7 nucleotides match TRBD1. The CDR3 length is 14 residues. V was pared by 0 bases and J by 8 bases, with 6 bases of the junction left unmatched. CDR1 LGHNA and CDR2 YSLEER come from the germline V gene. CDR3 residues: CASSQDEGARGYTF. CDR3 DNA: TGCGCCAGCAGCCAAGATGAGGGGGCGCGGGGCTACACCTTC.